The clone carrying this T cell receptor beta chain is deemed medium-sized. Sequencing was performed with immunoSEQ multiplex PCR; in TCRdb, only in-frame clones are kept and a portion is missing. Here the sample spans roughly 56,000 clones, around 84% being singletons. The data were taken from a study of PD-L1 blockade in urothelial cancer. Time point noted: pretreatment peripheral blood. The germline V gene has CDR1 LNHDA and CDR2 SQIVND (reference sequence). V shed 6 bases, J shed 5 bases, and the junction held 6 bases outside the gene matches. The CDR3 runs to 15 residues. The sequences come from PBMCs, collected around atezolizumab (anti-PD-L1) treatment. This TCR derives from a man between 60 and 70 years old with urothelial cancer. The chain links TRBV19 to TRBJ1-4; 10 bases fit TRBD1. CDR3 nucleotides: TGTGCCAGTAGGCCCCCGGGACAGGGGAATGAAAAACTGTTTTTT. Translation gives CASRPPGQGNEKLFF.